The entry that follows covers one T cell receptor beta chain sequence. The source of the sample is a study of shared clonotypes between healthy human individuals. Study-level information: Two women and three men aged 18 to 49 served as donors.

Caucasian adults living in Nashville, Tennessee, provided all samples. CD4+ cells were split into CD45RA+ naive and CD45RA-negative memory subsets. With 6 bases removed from V and 9 bases from J, the gap between germline ends came to 18 bases. CDR3 size: 14 residues. Germline V CDR1 and CDR2: MNHNS, SASEGT. The assay was immunoSEQ multiplex PCR, and TCRdb's table has in-frame clones only and misses some. The profile shows about 2.4 million clones, more than 85% of them singletons. V and J are TRBV6-1 and TRBJ2-4; weak D call: TRBD1 (5 bases). This receptor was obtained from a man aged 18-30 years in good health. Some clones in this sample may be carry-over from other donors' samples. The material sequenced was naive CD4+ T cells from PBMCs. Stated subset: CD45RA+ positively selected. The CDR3 sequence: CASSATQGQGIQYF. CDR3 coding DNA: TGTGCCAGCAGCGCCACCCAAGGTCAGGGCATTCAGTACTTC.